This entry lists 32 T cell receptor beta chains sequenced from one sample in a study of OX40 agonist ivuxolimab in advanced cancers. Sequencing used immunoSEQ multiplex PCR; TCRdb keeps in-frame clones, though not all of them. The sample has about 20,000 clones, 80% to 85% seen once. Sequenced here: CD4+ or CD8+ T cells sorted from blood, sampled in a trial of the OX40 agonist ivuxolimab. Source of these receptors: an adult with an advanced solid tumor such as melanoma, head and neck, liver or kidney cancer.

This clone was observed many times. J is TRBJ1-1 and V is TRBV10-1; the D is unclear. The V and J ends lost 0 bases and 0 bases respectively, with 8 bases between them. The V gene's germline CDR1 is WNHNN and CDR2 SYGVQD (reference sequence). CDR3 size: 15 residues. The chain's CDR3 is CASSESPVMNTEAFF. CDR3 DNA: TGCGCCAGCAGTGAGTCCCCAGTTATGAACACTGAAGCTTTCTTT.

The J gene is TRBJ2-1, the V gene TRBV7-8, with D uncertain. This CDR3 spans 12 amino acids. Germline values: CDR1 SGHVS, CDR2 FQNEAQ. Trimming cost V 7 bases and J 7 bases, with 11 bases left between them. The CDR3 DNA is TGTGCCAGCACCTTCCAAGCAAATGAGCAGTTCTTC. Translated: CASTFQANEQFF.

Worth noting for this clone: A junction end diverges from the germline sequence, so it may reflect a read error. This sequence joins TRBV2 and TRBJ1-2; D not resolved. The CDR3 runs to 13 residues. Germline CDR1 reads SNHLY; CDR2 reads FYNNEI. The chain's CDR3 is CASTERWNYGYTF. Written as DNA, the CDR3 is TGTGCCAGCACTGAAAGATGGAACTATGGCTACACCTTC.

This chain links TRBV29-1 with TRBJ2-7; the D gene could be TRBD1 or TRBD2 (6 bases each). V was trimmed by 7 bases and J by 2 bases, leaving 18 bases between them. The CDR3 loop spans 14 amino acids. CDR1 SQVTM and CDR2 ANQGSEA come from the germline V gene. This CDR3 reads CSAGGGKEAYEQYF. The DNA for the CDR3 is TGCAGCGCCGGAGGGGGAAAGGAGGCCTACGAGCAGTACTTC.

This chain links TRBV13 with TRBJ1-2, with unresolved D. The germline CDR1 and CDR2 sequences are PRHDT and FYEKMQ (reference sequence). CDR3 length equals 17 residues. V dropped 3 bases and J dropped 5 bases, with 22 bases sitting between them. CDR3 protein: CASSFGDRHPSLYGYTF. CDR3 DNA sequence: TGTGCCAGCAGCTTTGGGGATCGCCATCCATCGCTATATGGCTACACCTTC.

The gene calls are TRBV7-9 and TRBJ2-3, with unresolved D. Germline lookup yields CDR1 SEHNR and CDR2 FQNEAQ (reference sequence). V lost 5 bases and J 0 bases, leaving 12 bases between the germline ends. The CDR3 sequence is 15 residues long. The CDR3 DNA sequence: TGTGCCAGCAGCCCAAGCCCCACTAGCACAGATACGCAGTATTTT. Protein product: CASSPSPTSTDTQYF.

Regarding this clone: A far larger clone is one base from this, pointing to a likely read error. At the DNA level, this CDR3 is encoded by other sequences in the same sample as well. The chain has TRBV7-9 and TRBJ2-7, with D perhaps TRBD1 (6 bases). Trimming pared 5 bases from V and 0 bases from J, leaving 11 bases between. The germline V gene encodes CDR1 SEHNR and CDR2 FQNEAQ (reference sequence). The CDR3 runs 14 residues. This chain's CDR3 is CASSQETGSYEQYF. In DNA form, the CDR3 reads TGTGCCAGCAGCCAAGAGACAGGCTCCTACGAGCAGTACTTC. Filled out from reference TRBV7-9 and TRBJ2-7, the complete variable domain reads DTGVSQNPRHKITKRGQNVTFRCDPISEHNRLYWYRQTLGQGPEFLTYFQNEAQLEKSRLLSDRFSAERPKGSFSTLEIQRTEQGDSAMYLCASSQETGSYEQYFGPGTRLTVT.

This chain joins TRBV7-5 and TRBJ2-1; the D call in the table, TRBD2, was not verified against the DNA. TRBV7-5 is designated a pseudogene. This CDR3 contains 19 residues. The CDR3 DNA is TGTGTCAGAAGTTCGACCGGGACTAGCGGGGTGAGCTCCTACAATGAGCAGTTCTTC. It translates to CVRSSTGTSGVSSYNEQFF.

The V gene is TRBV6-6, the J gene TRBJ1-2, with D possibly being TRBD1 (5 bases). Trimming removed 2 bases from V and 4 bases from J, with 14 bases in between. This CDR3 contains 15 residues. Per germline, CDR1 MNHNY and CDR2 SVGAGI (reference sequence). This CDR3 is CASSYAETASYGYTF. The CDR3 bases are TGTGCCAGCAGTTACGCGGAGACAGCTTCCTATGGCTACACCTTC.

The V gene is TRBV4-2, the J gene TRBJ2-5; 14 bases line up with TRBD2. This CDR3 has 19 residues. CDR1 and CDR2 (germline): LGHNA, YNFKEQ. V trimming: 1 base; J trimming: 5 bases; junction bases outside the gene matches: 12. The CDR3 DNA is TGTGCCAGCAGCCAAGGACGCGACGGACTAGCGGGGGGCTGGGAGACCCAGTACTTC. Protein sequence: CASSQGRDGLAGGWETQYF.

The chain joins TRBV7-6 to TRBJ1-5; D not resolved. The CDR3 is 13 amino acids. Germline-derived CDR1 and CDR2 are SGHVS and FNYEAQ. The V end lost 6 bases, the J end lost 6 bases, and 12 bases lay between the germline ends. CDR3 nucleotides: TGTGCCAGCAGTTACGACACGGGTCAGCCCCAGCATTTT. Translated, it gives CASSYDTGQPQHF.

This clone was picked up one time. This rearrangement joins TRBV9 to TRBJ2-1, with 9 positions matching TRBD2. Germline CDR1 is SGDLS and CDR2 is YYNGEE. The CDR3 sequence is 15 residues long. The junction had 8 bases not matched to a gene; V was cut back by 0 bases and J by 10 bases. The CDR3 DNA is TGTGCCAGCAGCGTAGGCGGCGGGAGGGCCGGGGAGCAGTTCTTC. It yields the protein CASSVGGGRAGEQFF.

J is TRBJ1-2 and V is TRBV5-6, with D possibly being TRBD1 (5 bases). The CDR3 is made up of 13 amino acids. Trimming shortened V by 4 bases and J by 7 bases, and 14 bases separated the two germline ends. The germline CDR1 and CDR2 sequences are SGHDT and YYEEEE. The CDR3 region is CASSRGVATGYTF. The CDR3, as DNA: TGTGCCAGCAGCCGAGGGGTAGCGACTGGCTACACCTTC.

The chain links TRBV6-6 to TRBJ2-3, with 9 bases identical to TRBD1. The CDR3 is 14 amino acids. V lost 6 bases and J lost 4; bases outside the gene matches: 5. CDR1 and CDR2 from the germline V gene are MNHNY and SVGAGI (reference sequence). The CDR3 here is CASSWTGEADTQYF. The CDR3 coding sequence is TGTGCCAGCAGCTGGACAGGGGAGGCAGATACGCAGTATTTT.

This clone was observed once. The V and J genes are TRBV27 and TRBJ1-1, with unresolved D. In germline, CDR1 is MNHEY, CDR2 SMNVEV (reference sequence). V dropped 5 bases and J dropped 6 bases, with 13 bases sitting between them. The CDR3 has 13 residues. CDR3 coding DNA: TGTGCCAGCAGTCCGCTTTGGCCCCCTGAAGCTTTCTTT. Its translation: CASSPLWPPEAFF.

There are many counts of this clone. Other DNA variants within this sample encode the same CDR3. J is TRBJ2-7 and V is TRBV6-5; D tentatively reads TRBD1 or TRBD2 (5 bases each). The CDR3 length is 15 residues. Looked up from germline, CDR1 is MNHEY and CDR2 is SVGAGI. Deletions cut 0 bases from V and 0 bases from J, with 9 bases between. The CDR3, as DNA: TGTGCCAGCAGTTACTCGAGGGACGTCTCCTACGAGCAGTACTTC. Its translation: CASSYSRDVSYEQYF.

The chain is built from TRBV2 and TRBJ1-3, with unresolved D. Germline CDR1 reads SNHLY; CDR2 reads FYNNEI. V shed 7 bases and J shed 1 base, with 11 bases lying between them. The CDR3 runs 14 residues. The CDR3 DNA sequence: TGTGCCAGCACCCGGAGCTATTCTGGAAACACCATATATTTT. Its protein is CASTRSYSGNTIYF.

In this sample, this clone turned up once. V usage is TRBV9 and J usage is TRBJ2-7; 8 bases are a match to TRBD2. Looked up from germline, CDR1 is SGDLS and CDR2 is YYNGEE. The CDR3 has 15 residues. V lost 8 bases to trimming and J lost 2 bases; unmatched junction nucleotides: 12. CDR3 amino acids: CASALGAGGAYEQYF. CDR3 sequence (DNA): TGTGCCAGTGCCCTGGGGGCGGGAGGCGCCTACGAGCAGTACTTC.

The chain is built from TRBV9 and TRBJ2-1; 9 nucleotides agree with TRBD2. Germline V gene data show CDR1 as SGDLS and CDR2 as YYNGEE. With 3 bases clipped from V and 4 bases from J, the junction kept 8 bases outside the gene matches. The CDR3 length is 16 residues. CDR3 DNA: TGTGCCAGCAGCGGGCCCCGCGGGAGGGAGTACAATGAGCAGTTCTTC. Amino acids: CASSGPRGREYNEQFF.

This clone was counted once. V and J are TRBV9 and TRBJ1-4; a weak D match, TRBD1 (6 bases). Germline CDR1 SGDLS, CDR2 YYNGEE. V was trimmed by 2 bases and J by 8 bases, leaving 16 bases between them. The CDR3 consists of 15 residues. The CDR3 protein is CASSVDGGLTEKLFF. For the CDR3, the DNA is TGTGCCAGCAGCGTCGATGGGGGGCTAACCGAAAAACTGTTTTTT.

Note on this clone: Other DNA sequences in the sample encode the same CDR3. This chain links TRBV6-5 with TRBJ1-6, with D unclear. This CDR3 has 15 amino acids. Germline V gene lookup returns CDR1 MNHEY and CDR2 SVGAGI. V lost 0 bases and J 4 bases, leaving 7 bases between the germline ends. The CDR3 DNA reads TGTGCCAGCAGTTACTCGAGTCAGTATAATTCACCCCTCCACTTT. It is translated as CASSYSSQYNSPLHF.

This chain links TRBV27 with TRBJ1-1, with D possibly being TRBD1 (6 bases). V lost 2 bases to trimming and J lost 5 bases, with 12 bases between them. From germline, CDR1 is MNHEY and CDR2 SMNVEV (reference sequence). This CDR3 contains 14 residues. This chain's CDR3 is CASSLIGGGTEAFF. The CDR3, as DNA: TGTGCCAGCAGTTTAATAGGGGGAGGGACTGAAGCTTTCTTT.

CDR3 protein: CASSQYTSRPTGANVLTF. In nucleotides, the CDR3 is TGTGCCAGCAGCCAATACACGTCACGGCCCACTGGGGCCAACGTCCTGACTTTC. The chain recombines TRBV14 with TRBJ2-6; D is uncertain. This CDR3 has 18 residues. The V end lost 2 bases, the J end lost 2 bases, and 16 bases lay between the germline ends. The V gene's germline CDR1 is SGHDN and CDR2 FVKESK. The full variable domain, its missing parts supplied by reference TRBV14 and TRBJ2-6, is EAGVTQFPSHSVIEKGQTVTLRCDPISGHDNLYWYRRVMGKEIKFLLHFVKESKQDESGMPNNRFLAERTGGTYSTLKVQPAELEDSGVYFCASSQYTSRPTGANVLTFGAGSRLTVL.

CDR3 DNA sequence: TGTGCCAGCAGTACGCGCAATGAGCAGTTCTTC. This codes for CASSTRNEQFF. The chain uses TRBV7-8 and TRBJ2-1; D is undetermined. Germline V gene lookup returns CDR1 SGHVS and CDR2 FQNEAQ. V gave up 6 bases and J gave up 6 bases, with 6 bases separating them. The CDR3 totals 11 residues. Using reference TRBV7-8 and TRBJ2-1 for the parts outside the CDR3, the full variable domain is GAGVSQSPRYKVAKRGQDVALRCDPISGHVSLFWYQQALGQGPEFLTYFQNEAQLDKSGLPSDRFFAERPEGSVSTLKIQRTQQEDSAVYLCASSTRNEQFFGPGTRLTVL.

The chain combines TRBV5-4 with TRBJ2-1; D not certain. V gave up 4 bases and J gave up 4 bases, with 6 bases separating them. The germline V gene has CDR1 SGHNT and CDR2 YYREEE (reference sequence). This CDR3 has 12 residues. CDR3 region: CASSAGYNEQFF. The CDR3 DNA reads TGTGCCAGCAGCGCCGGGTACAATGAGCAGTTCTTC.

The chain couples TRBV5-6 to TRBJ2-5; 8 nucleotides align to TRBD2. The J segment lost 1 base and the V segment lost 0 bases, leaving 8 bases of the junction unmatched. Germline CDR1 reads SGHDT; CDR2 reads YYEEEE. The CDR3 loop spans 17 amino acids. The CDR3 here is CASSLVLAGVPQETQYF. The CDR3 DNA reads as TGTGCCAGCAGCTTGGTTCTAGCGGGCGTCCCCCAAGAGACCCAGTACTTC.

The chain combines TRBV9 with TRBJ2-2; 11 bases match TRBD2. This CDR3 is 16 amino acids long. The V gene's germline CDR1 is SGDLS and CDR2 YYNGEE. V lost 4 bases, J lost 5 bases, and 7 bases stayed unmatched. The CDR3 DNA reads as TGTGCCAGCAGCCCAACTAGCGGGAGATCTACCGGGGAGCTGTTTTTT. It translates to CASSPTSGRSTGELFF.

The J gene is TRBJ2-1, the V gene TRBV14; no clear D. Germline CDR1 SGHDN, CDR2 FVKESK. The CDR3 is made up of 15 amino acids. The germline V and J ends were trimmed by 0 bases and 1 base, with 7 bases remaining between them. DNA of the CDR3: TGTGCCAGCAGCCAAGAATGGAGTTCCTACAATGAGCAGTTCTTC. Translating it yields CASSQEWSSYNEQFF.

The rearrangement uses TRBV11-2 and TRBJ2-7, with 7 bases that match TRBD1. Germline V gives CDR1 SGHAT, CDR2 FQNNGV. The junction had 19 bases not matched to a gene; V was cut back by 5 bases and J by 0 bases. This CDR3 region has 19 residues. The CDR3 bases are TGTGCCAGCAGCCTCCCAGGGACAGCAGAATTCGCAAGCTCCTACGAGCAGTACTTC. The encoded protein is CASSLPGTAEFASSYEQYF.

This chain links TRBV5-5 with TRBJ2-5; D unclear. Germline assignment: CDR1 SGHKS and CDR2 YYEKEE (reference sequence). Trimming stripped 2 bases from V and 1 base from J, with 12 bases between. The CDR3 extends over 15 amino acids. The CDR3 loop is CASSFTSGIQETQYF. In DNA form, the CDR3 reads TGTGCCAGCAGCTTTACCTCGGGCATCCAAGAGACCCAGTACTTC.

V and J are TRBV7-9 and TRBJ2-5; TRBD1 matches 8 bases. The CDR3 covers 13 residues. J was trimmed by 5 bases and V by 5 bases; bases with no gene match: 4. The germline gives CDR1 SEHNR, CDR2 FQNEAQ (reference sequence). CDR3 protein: CASSPRGRETQYF. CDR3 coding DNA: TGTGCCAGCAGCCCCAGGGGGCGGGAGACCCAGTACTTC.

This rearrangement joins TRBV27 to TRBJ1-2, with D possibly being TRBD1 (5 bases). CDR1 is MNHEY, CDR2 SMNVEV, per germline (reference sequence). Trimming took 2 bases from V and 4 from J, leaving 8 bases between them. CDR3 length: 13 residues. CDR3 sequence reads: CASSLGGGYGYTF. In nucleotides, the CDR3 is TGTGCCAGCAGTTTAGGGGGGGGCTATGGCTACACCTTC.